This T cell receptor (beta chain) was retrieved from a study of cytomegalovirus exposure and HLA in healthy donors. The PCR used 60 Vbeta and 13 Jbeta primers. Data came from immunoSEQ multiplex PCR; TCRdb stores just in-frame clones and leaves some out. The sample shows 140,000 or so clones, about 75% of them seen only once. Donors had nominal health at sampling but likely had unrecorded immune exposures. The CDR3 has 16 residues. The junction had 8 bases not matched to a gene; V was cut back by 4 bases and J by 5 bases. Germline CDR1 MDHEN, CDR2 SYDVKM. The study's findings and limits: Among TCR beta chains, those listed as cytomegalovirus-associated numbered over 150. A later analysis reportedly found fewer N-insertions in an Asian-associated ancestry cluster than the approximately 700-donor mean. In most subjects, TCR beta sequences reportedly gave accurate predictions of HLA-A and HLA-B alleles.

Regarding this clone: What it binds is unknown.

Sequenced input: PBMCs. J is TRBJ2-5 and V is TRBV28, with 12 nucleotides matching TRBD2. The source of this sequence is a woman in her twenties or thirties in good health and CMV-seronegative. The CDR3: CASSSPGLAGRETQYF. The CDR3, as DNA: TGTGCCAGCAGTTCCCCGGGACTAGCGGGTAGGGAGACCCAGTACTTC.